One and the same sample provided the 2 T cell receptor beta chains below, sequenced in a study of T cells in Graves' hyperthyroidism and ophthalmopathy. RNA transcripts served as the template for amplifying TCR beta CDR3 regions. The primer set for the first-round RT-PCR of the TCR CDR3 was HTBI. TCRdb used MiXCR to reprocess the multiplex PCR reads, holding one entry per CDR3 protein. The sample records about 92,000 distinct CDR3 sequences, about half being singletons. The sequenced material came from blood. These receptors all stem from a woman between 40 and 50 years old with Graves' hyperthyroidism.

This clonotype was counted many times. This chain joins TRBV7-2 and TRBJ1-2, with a tentative D call TRBD1 (5 bases). Germline lookup yields CDR1 SGHTA and CDR2 FQGNSA. There are 15 residues in the CDR3. V lost 1 base, J lost 2 bases, and 11 bases lay in between. This CDR3 reads CASSLVPGVNYGYTF. The CDR3 DNA is TGTGCCAGCAGCTTAGTACCGGGGGTAAACTATGGCTACACCTTC.

J is TRBJ2-6 and V is TRBV10-3; D call uncertain. Trimming cost V 4 bases and J 4 bases, with 11 bases left between them. Germline lookup yields CDR1 ENHRY and CDR2 SYGVKD. The CDR3 covers 15 residues. CDR3 loop: CAISVRNTGANVLTF. DNA for the CDR3: TGTGCCATCAGTGTTAGGAACACCGGGGCCAACGTCCTGACTTTC.